These 2 T cell receptor beta chains originate from one sample sequenced in a study of blood T cell repertoires in COVID-19. This table comes from immunoSEQ multiplex PCR, and its TCRdb copy is limited to in-frame clones, with some not included. Found here are roughly 190,000 clones, approximately 86% of them singletons; the top ten hold roughly 7%. Sequencing was performed on peripheral blood. Every receptor here comes from a woman older than 75 in a cohort sampled during active or convalescent COVID-19.

The V and J genes are TRBV12-3 or TRBV12-4 and TRBJ1-2; D is unclear. V lost 1 base, J lost 4 bases, and 7 bases lay in between. The CDR3 totals 13 residues. CDR3 sequence reads: CASSLGHSYGYTF. The CDR3 DNA reads as TGTGCCAGCAGTTTAGGCCATAGCTATGGCTACACCTTC.

The V and J genes are TRBV29-1 and TRBJ1-2, with 9 bases lining up with TRBD1. The CDR3 consists of 16 residues. Per germline, CDR1 SQVTM and CDR2 ANQGSEA. After removal of 5 bases from V and 2 bases from J, the junction contained 12 bases not matched to a gene. CDR3 in DNA: TGCAGCGTTACAGGACAGGGGTCGTCAAGGAACTATGGCTACACCTTC. Its translation is CSVTGQGSSRNYGYTF.